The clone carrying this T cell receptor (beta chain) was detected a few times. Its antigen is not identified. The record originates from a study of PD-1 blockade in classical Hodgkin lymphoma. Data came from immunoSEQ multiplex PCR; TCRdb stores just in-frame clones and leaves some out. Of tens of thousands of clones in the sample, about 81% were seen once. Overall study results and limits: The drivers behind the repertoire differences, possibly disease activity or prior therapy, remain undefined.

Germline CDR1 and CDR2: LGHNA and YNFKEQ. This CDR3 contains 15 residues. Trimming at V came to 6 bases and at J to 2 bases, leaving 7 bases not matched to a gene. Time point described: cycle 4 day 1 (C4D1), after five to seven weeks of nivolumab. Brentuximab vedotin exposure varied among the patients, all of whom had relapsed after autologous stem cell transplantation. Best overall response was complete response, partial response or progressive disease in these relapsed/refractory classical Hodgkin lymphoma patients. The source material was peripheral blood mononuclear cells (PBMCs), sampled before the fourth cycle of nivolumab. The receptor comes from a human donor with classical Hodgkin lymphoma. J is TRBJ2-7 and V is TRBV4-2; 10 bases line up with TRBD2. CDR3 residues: CASSAGTSAAYEQYF. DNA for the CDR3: TGTGCCAGCAGTGCCGGGACTAGCGCCGCCTACGAGCAGTACTTC.